The 32 T cell receptor beta chains below all came from one sample that was sequenced in a study of OX40 agonist ivuxolimab in advanced cancers. The repertoire was sequenced with immunoSEQ multiplex PCR; TCRdb's copy has only in-frame clones and lacks some. The table lists some 70,000 clones, 75% to 85% of them singletons. The sample was CD4+ or CD8+ T cells sorted from blood, taken in a trial of the OX40 agonist ivuxolimab. The receptor source for this set is an adult with an advanced solid tumor such as melanoma, head and neck, liver or kidney cancer.

The chain joins TRBV5-5 to TRBJ2-1; no clear D. The V gene's germline CDR1 is SGHKS and CDR2 YYEKEE (reference sequence). This CDR3 region has 13 residues. Deletions cut 0 bases from V and 6 bases from J, with 7 bases between. The CDR3 nucleotides are TGTGCCAGCAGCTTGGAGGACGTCAATGAGCAGTTCTTC. Its translation is CASSLEDVNEQFF.

This clone was seen once. The chain employs TRBV7-2 and TRBJ2-3; the D gene is possibly TRBD2 (5 bases). Germline-derived CDR1 and CDR2 are SGHTA and FQGNSA. Trimming removed 5 bases from V and 2 bases from J, with 8 bases in between. The CDR3 sequence is 13 residues long. CDR3 amino acids: CASSEDYTDTQYF. The CDR3 nucleotides read TGTGCCAGCAGCGAAGACTACACAGATACGCAGTATTTT. The variable domain in full, with the rest retrieved from reference TRBV7-2 and TRBJ2-3, is GAGVSQSPSNKVTEKGKDVELRCDPISGHTALYWYRQSLGQGLEFLIYFQGNSAPDKSGLPSDRFSAERTGGSVSTLTIQRTQQEDSAVYLCASSEDYTDTQYFGPGTRLTVL.

The chain combines TRBV10-3 with TRBJ1-2; 8 bases align to TRBD1. Germline-derived CDR1 and CDR2 are ENHRY and SYGVKD. CDR3 size: 11 residues. The V segment lost 8 bases and the J segment 9 bases; nucleotides outside the gene matches: 5. The CDR3 reads CAIGQGASYTF. Written as DNA, the CDR3 is TGTGCCATCGGCCAGGGGGCTAGCTACACCTTC.

This clone was observed a single time. This chain links TRBV6-5 with TRBJ1-5; TRBD1 matches at 8 bases. The germline gives CDR1 MNHEY, CDR2 SVGAGI. V trimming: 7 bases; J trimming: 1 base; junction bases outside the gene matches: 3. The CDR3 is 14 amino acids. The CDR3 DNA reads TGTGCCAGCAAACGGGACAGGAGCAATCAGCCCCAGCATTTT. Translation: CASKRDRSNQPQHF.

The chain has TRBV7-6 and TRBJ2-1, with D possibly matching TRBD2 (6 bases). The CDR3 spans 15 residues. CDR1 is SGHVS and CDR2 is FNYEAQ in the germline V gene. The ends were cut back, 2 bases at V and 1 base at J, with 9 bases in the middle. The CDR3 spells CASSLTGSSYNEQFF. The CDR3, as DNA: TGTGCCAGCAGCTTAACCGGGAGTTCCTACAATGAGCAGTTCTTC.

This chain joins TRBV11-2 and TRBJ2-5; the D is unclear. Deletions cut 0 bases from V and 9 bases from J, with 8 bases between. This CDR3 region has 12 residues. CDR1 is SGHAT, CDR2 FQNNGV, per germline. The chain's CDR3 is CASSLDNRAQYF. In nucleotides, the CDR3 is TGTGCCAGCAGCTTAGATAATCGGGCCCAGTACTTC.

The rearrangement uses TRBV5-4 and TRBJ2-1, with D hard to call. The ends were cut back, 2 bases at V and 3 bases at J, with 6 bases in the middle. CDR3 length: 13 residues. Looked up from germline, CDR1 is SGHNT and CDR2 is YYREEE (reference sequence). In DNA form, the CDR3 reads TGTGCCAGCAGCTTCCTAGACTACAATGAGCAGTTCTTC. As protein: CASSFLDYNEQFF.

The gene calls are TRBV7-9 and TRBJ1-2; 10 nucleotides agree with TRBD1. The CDR3 covers 15 residues. Trimming at V came to 5 bases and at J to 4 bases, leaving 7 bases not matched to a gene. From germline, CDR1 is SEHNR and CDR2 FQNEAQ (reference sequence). The CDR3 is CASSPDRGQGYGYTF. As DNA, the CDR3 is TGTGCCAGCAGCCCAGACAGGGGGCAAGGCTATGGCTACACCTTC.

This clone was seen only once. The chain employs TRBV2 and TRBJ1-4; D perhaps matches TRBD1 (5 bases). The CDR3 is 13 amino acids. Germline values: CDR1 SNHLY, CDR2 FYNNEI. The V end was cut by 5 bases, the J end by 8 bases, with 12 bases between. CDR3: CASSWGGYEKLFF. In DNA form, the CDR3 reads TGTGCCAGCAGTTGGGGGGGTTACGAAAAACTGTTTTTT.

J is TRBJ1-4 and V is TRBV5-4, with D maybe TRBD1 (5 bases). CDR3 length: 13 residues. Trimming stripped 2 bases from V and 11 bases from J, with 13 bases between. In germline, CDR1 is SGHNT, CDR2 YYREEE (reference sequence). The CDR3 DNA follows: TGTGCCAGCAGCTTAAATATCGGGGGGAAACTGTTTTTT. This encodes CASSLNIGGKLFF. Combining the CDR3 with reference TRBV5-4 and TRBJ1-4 gives the whole variable domain ETGVTQSPTHLIKTRGQQVTLRCSSQSGHNTVSWYQQALGQGPQFIFQYYREEENGRGNFPPRFSGLQFPNYSSELNVNALELDDSALYLCASSLNIGGKLFFGSGTQLSVL.

V and J are TRBV5-6 and TRBJ2-5, with 7 bases identical to TRBD1. Germline-derived CDR1 and CDR2 are SGHDT and YYEEEE. V dropped 4 bases and J dropped 5; count of bases not matched to a gene: 5. This CDR3 has 13 amino acids. CDR3 sequence reads: CASSRDRLETQYF. CDR3 DNA sequence: TGTGCCAGCAGCCGGGACAGACTGGAGACCCAGTACTTC.

In this sample, this clone turned up a few times. This chain uses TRBV28 with TRBJ2-7; D unresolved. The V and J ends lost 5 bases and 2 bases respectively, with 7 bases between them. The CDR3 covers 12 residues. CDR1 and CDR2 from the germline V gene are MDHEN and SYDVKM. The CDR3 DNA sequence: TGTGCCAGCAGTGCCTCCACCTACGAGCAGTACGTC. This encodes CASSASTYEQYV.

The chain links TRBV28 to TRBJ2-2, with D perhaps TRBD2 (6 bases). V lost 6 bases and J 1 base, leaving 12 bases between the germline ends. This CDR3 has 15 residues. The germline V gene encodes CDR1 MDHEN and CDR2 SYDVKM. The CDR3 sequence is CASRGLTKNTGELFF. CDR3 coding DNA: TGTGCCAGCAGGGGACTGACAAAGAACACCGGGGAGCTGTTTTTT.

There are a few counts of this clone. The chain recombines TRBV29-1 with TRBJ1-2; 7 bases are a match to TRBD1. The V gene end was trimmed by 6 bases and the J gene end by 4 bases; junction bases not matched to a gene: 8. The CDR3 runs 13 residues. CDR1 and CDR2 from the germline V gene are SQVTM and ANQGSEA. The CDR3 sequence is CSVEKTGLYGYTF. CDR3 nucleotide sequence: TGCAGCGTGGAAAAGACAGGGCTCTATGGCTACACCTTC.

V is TRBV11-2 and J is TRBJ2-2; D unresolved. The germline V gene encodes CDR1 SGHAT and CDR2 FQNNGV. The CDR3 covers 15 residues. With 3 bases removed from V and 3 bases from J, the gap between germline ends came to 11 bases. The CDR3 bases are TGTGCCAGCAGCTTCTCTAGAGCTTACACCGGGGAGCTGTTTTTT. Its translation is CASSFSRAYTGELFF.

The chain combines TRBV18 with TRBJ2-1, with 9 nucleotides matching TRBD2. Trimming removed 0 bases from V and 10 bases from J; junction bases left unmatched: 7. The CDR3 runs to 15 residues. Germline V gene lookup returns CDR1 KGHSH and CDR2 LQKENI. DNA for the CDR3: TGTGCCAGCTCACCACCGGCGGGAGGGGTTCGGGAGCAGTTCTTC. Its protein product is CASSPPAGGVREQFF.

The chain joins TRBV5-1 to TRBJ1-4; no firm D call. The CDR3 spans 16 residues. Germline V gene lookup returns CDR1 SGHRS and CDR2 YFSETQ. Trimming left V 0 bases short and J 5 bases short, with 14 bases between. The CDR3 spells CASSLVTGAENEKLFF. The CDR3 DNA reads TGCGCCAGCAGCTTGGTTACTGGCGCAGAGAATGAAAAACTGTTTTTT. The variable domain in full, completed from reference TRBV5-1 and TRBJ1-4, reads KAGVTQTPRYLIKTRGQQVTLSCSPISGHRSVSWYQQTPGQGLQFLFEYFSETQRNKGNFPGRFSGRQFSNSRSEMNVSTLELGDSALYLCASSLVTGAENEKLFFGSGTQLSVL.

The chain recombines TRBV7-9 with TRBJ2-2; 7 bases fit TRBD1. Trimming removed 5 bases from V and 0 bases from J; junction bases left unmatched: 3. The CDR3 totals 15 residues. From germline, CDR1 is SEHNR and CDR2 FQNEAQ (reference sequence). Written as DNA, the CDR3 is TGTGCCAGCAGCGAGACAGGGCCGAACACCGGGGAGCTGTTTTTT. Protein product: CASSETGPNTGELFF.

The chain combines TRBV15 with TRBJ2-7; D is ambiguous. There are 13 residues in the CDR3. Trimming shortened V by 4 bases and J by 2 bases, and 9 bases separated the two germline ends. In germline, CDR1 is LNHNV, CDR2 YYDKDF (reference sequence). CDR3 DNA sequence: TGTGCCACCAGCACGCAGGTAGCCTACGAGCAGTACTTC. Translating gives CATSTQVAYEQYF.

This chain joins TRBV11-2 and TRBJ1-1; possible D gene TRBD1, 5 bases. V was shortened by 4 bases and J by 5 bases, with 20 bases between the two germline ends. In germline, CDR1 is SGHAT, CDR2 FQNNGV. The CDR3 covers 16 residues. The CDR3 spells CASSSLHRSRGTEAFF. DNA for the CDR3: TGTGCCAGCAGCTCCCTACATAGGAGCCGGGGGACTGAAGCTTTCTTT.

The chain combines TRBV19 with TRBJ1-2; D may be TRBD1 (5 bases). Per germline, CDR1 LNHDA and CDR2 SQIVND (reference sequence). CDR3 size: 19 residues. V lost 1 base and J 4 bases, leaving 25 bases between the germline ends. This chain's CDR3 is CASSIAGRASGAASYGYTF. The CDR3 nucleotides read TGTGCCAGTAGTATAGCTGGCCGGGCCTCCGGGGCCGCGTCCTATGGCTACACCTTC.

The V call is TRBV28, the J call TRBJ2-2; D possibly matches TRBD1 or TRBD2 (6 bases each). The CDR3 extends over 15 amino acids. CDR1 and CDR2 (germline): MDHEN, SYDVKM. V gave up 10 bases and J gave up 4 bases, with 19 bases separating them. CDR3 nucleotides: TGTGCCACCCGGTGGGGGGCAGGGCCCACCGGGGAGCTGTTTTTT. Amino acid sequence: CATRWGAGPTGELFF.

This chain uses TRBV6-5 with TRBJ1-2, with D unresolved. V was trimmed by 7 bases and J by 5 bases, leaving 17 bases between them. The CDR3 is 14 residues long. CDR1 and CDR2 (germline): MNHEY, SVGAGI. The CDR3 DNA reads TGTGCCAGCAAACCAGCCTGGGGAGGGTATGGCTACACCTTC. As protein: CASKPAWGGYGYTF.

This sequence joins TRBV28 and TRBJ1-2; TRBD1 is a possible D gene (5 bases). The CDR3 contains 11 residues. The V end lost 8 bases, the J end lost 4 bases, and 8 bases lay between the germline ends. Germline-derived CDR1 and CDR2 are MDHEN and SYDVKM. CDR3 protein: CASLGGYGYTF. DNA for the CDR3: TGTGCCAGCCTCGGGGGCTATGGCTACACCTTC.

CDR3 protein: CASSKTGEGSYTF. CDR3 sequence (DNA): TGTGCCAGCAGCAAGACAGGGGAAGGGAGCTACACCTTC. The chain uses TRBV6-5 and TRBJ1-2, with 8 bases aligning to TRBD1. Looked up from germline, CDR1 is MNHEY and CDR2 is SVGAGI. There are 13 residues in the CDR3. With V trimmed by 6 bases and J by 9 bases, 9 bases remained unmatched.

The chain combines TRBV28 with TRBJ2-7, with 7 nucleotides matching TRBD1. V gave up 3 bases and J gave up 5 bases; unmatched junction bases: 7. The germline CDR1 and CDR2 sequences are MDHEN and SYDVKM. The CDR3 extends over 14 amino acids. CDR3: CASSFSLQGNEQYV. CDR3 bases: TGTGCCAGCAGTTTCTCACTACAGGGGAACGAGCAGTACGTC.

The J gene is TRBJ1-1, the V gene TRBV11-2, with D unresolved. The CDR3 is 16 residues long. Germline CDR1 and CDR2: SGHAT and FQNNGV. Trimming cost V 3 bases and J 1 base, with 15 bases left between them. This CDR3 reads CASSFAVTLGNTEAFF. The CDR3 coding sequence is TGTGCCAGCAGCTTTGCCGTGACCCTCGGGAACACTGAAGCTTTCTTT. The full variable domain, with the rest looked up from reference TRBV11-2 and TRBJ1-1, is EAGVAQSPRYKIIEKRQSVAFWCNPISGHATLYWYQQILGQGPKLLIQFQNNGVVDDSQLPKDRFSAERLKGVDSTLKIQPAKLEDSAVYLCASSFAVTLGNTEAFFGQGTRLTVV.

This clone has just one count. The rearrangement uses TRBV11-1 and TRBJ1-1; D gene ambiguous. Trimming stripped 1 base from V and 1 base from J, with 10 bases between. The germline gives CDR1 SGHAT, CDR2 FQDESV (reference sequence). The CDR3 extends over 15 amino acids. The CDR3 region has the DNA TGTGCCAGCAGCTTAGTTGGACCGGGGAACACTGAAGCTTTCTTT. Amino acids: CASSLVGPGNTEAFF.

The chain combines TRBV28 with TRBJ1-2; D unresolved. CDR3 length: 14 amino acids. The germline gives CDR1 MDHEN, CDR2 SYDVKM. V was clipped by 3 bases and J by 5 bases, with 13 bases between them. This CDR3 is CASSLGSVVYGYTF. The CDR3 coding sequence is TGTGCCAGCAGTTTGGGGTCCGTGGTTTATGGCTACACCTTC.

A word on this clone: Compared with germline, one end of the junction differs, possibly owing to a read error. V gene TRBV4-1 combines with J gene TRBJ2-3, with 8 bases that match TRBD2. The CDR3 is made up of 17 amino acids. Germline V CDR1 and CDR2: MGHRA, YSYEKL. The CDR3 nucleotides read TGCGCCAGCAGCCAAGGAGCGGGAGCGAGTAGCACAAATACGCAGTATTTT. It is translated as CASSQGAGASSTNTQYF.

The chain combines TRBV6-6 with TRBJ2-1; D unresolved. Germline V gene lookup returns CDR1 MNHNY and CDR2 SVGAGI (reference sequence). This CDR3 comprises 13 residues. Trimming removed 7 bases at V and 5 bases at J, with 12 bases between. As DNA, the CDR3 is TGTGCCAGCACCAAGAACGTTAACAATGAGCAGTTCTTC. Protein: CASTKNVNNEQFF.

This chain uses TRBV5-1 with TRBJ2-5; the D is unclear. CDR3 size: 15 residues. V lost 3 bases to trimming and J lost 4 bases, with 16 bases between them. Germline loops: CDR1 SGHRS, CDR2 YFSETQ. The CDR3 region has the DNA TGCGCCAGCAGCTCCGACGGAAACCGCGCAGAGACCCAGTACTTC. Translating it yields CASSSDGNRAETQYF. The full variable domain, its missing parts supplied by reference TRBV5-1 and TRBJ2-5, is KAGVTQTPRYLIKTRGQQVTLSCSPISGHRSVSWYQQTPGQGLQFLFEYFSETQRNKGNFPGRFSGRQFSNSRSEMNVSTLELGDSALYLCASSSDGNRAETQYFGPGTRLLVL.